These T cell receptor beta chains were read from a single sample in a study of spatial heterogeneity in lung cancer. Via MiXCR, TCRdb re-called the 5' RACE reads, giving one row per CDR3 protein. This table holds roughly 10,000 distinct CDR3 sequences, 7.5% to 9% found once. The material sequenced was lung tumor tissue, taken at surgery. The receptors were gathered from a female donor with early-stage non-small cell lung cancer. Both conserved end residues are part of each CDR3. Each record gives: V gene, J gene, D gene, CDR3 length, clone size, CDR3 DNA, CDR3 protein. D genes are given only for firm matches. Clone size is shown for a subset of rows, as once, few, many or a class of expanded clone.

v_gene: TRBV12-3/TRBV12-4
j_gene: TRBJ1-1
d_gene: -
len: 12
abundance: many
CDR3nt: TGTGCCAGCAGTTTAGGGACAGTTGAAGCTTTCTTT
CDR3aa: CASSLGTVEAFF

v_gene: TRBV20-1
j_gene: TRBJ2-1
d_gene: TRBD1
len: 12
abundance: -
CDR3nt: TGCAGTGCTACCGGGACAGGCCATGAGCAGTTCTTC
CDR3aa: CSATGTGHEQFF

v_gene: TRBV18
j_gene: TRBJ2-1
d_gene: TRBD2
len: 16
abundance: many
CDR3nt: TGTGCCAGCTCACCACCTAGCGGGGGGTCCTACAATGAGCAGTTCTTC
CDR3aa: CASSPPSGGSYNEQFF

v_gene: TRBV6-2/TRBV6-3
j_gene: TRBJ2-1
d_gene: TRBD2
len: 16
abundance: few
CDR3nt: TGTGCCAGCAGTTACTCGACTCGGGGGGGCCGCGATGAGCAGTTCTTC
CDR3aa: CASSYSTRGGRDEQFF

v_gene: TRBV5-1
j_gene: TRBJ2-2
d_gene: TRBD1
len: 19
abundance: -
CDR3nt: TGCGCCAGCAGCTTGGCGTCCCAAAGCAGGGGGTCGAACACCGGGGAGCTGTTTTTT
CDR3aa: CASSLASQSRGSNTGELFF

v_gene: TRBV28
j_gene: TRBJ2-3
d_gene: -
len: 15
abundance: many
CDR3nt: TGTGCCAGCAGTTTATCCCGCCAGGGCACAGATACGCAGTATTTT
CDR3aa: CASSLSRQGTDTQYF

v_gene: TRBV7-2
j_gene: TRBJ2-5
d_gene: -
len: 16
abundance: few
CDR3nt: TGTGCCAGCAGGCGGGCGGTGTGGGACTCTCAAGAGACCCAGTACTTC
CDR3aa: CASRRAVWDSQETQYF

v_gene: TRBV20-1
j_gene: TRBJ1-1
d_gene: -
len: 13
abundance: few
CDR3nt: TGCAGTGCCGATATCTGGGGCAACACTGAAGCTTTCTTT
CDR3aa: CSADIWGNTEAFF

v_gene: TRBV5-1
j_gene: TRBJ2-3
d_gene: TRBD2
len: 16
abundance: many
CDR3nt: TGCGCCTGCTCTATTTCCGGGACTAGGAACACAGATACGCAGTATTTT
CDR3aa: CACSISGTRNTDTQYF

v_gene: TRBV6-2/TRBV6-3
j_gene: TRBJ1-1
d_gene: TRBD1
len: 15
abundance: medium-sized
CDR3nt: TGTGCCAGCAGTTACGATGGGACAGCGAACACTGAAGCTTTCTTT
CDR3aa: CASSYDGTANTEAFF

v_gene: TRBV14
j_gene: TRBJ1-1
d_gene: TRBD1
len: 13
abundance: medium-sized
CDR3nt: TGTGCCAGCAGCCCGGAGACAGGGCGTGTAGCTTTCTTT
CDR3aa: CASSPETGRVAFF

v_gene: TRBV20-1
j_gene: TRBJ1-6
d_gene: -
len: 15
abundance: few
CDR3nt: TGCAGTGCTAGACAGGGGAGCTCCTATAATTCACCCCTCCACTTT
CDR3aa: CSARQGSSYNSPLHF

v_gene: TRBV5-1
j_gene: TRBJ2-2
d_gene: -
len: 14
abundance: medium-sized
CDR3nt: TGCGCCAGCACCCGGACACAAAACACCGGGGAGCTGTTTTTT
CDR3aa: CASTRTQNTGELFF

v_gene: TRBV7-8
j_gene: TRBJ1-5
d_gene: -
len: 17
abundance: many
CDR3nt: TGTGCCAGCAGCTTAAGACAGGAGGGCGGTGGGGTACAGCCCCAGCATTTT
CDR3aa: CASSLRQEGGGVQPQHF

v_gene: TRBV5-1
j_gene: TRBJ1-2
d_gene: -
len: 14
abundance: medium-sized
CDR3nt: TGCGCCAGCAGCTTCGGGAATTCTAACTATGGCTACACCTTC
CDR3aa: CASSFGNSNYGYTF

v_gene: TRBV3-1
j_gene: TRBJ2-5
d_gene: TRBD2
len: 15
abundance: medium-sized
CDR3nt: TGTGCCAGCAGCCTGTTGGCTAGCGGGGAGGGGACCCAGTACTTC
CDR3aa: CASSLLASGEGTQYF

v_gene: TRBV6-6
j_gene: TRBJ1-2
d_gene: -
len: 13
abundance: -
CDR3nt: TGTGCCAGCAGTTACGTGGCAGGGGATGGCTACACCTTC
CDR3aa: CASSYVAGDGYTF

v_gene: TRBV18
j_gene: TRBJ1-1
d_gene: -
len: 15
abundance: many
CDR3nt: TGTGCCAGCTCACCAAGCGCCGCTTGGGACACTGAAGCTTTCTTT
CDR3aa: CASSPSAAWDTEAFF

v_gene: TRBV5-4
j_gene: TRBJ2-5
d_gene: -
len: 13
abundance: many
CDR3nt: TGTGCCAGCAGCTTGCGGTCACAAGAGACCCAGTACTTC
CDR3aa: CASSLRSQETQYF

v_gene: TRBV15
j_gene: TRBJ2-5
d_gene: TRBD1
len: 14
abundance: many
CDR3nt: TGTGCCACCGGAAGGACAGGGGGCCGGGAGACCCAGTACTTC
CDR3aa: CATGRTGGRETQYF

v_gene: TRBV24-1
j_gene: TRBJ2-4
d_gene: -
len: 18
abundance: many
CDR3nt: TGTGCCACCAGTGAGCGAGGCGTCAGATTAAAAGCCAAAAACATTCAGTACTTC
CDR3aa: CATSERGVRLKAKNIQYF

v_gene: TRBV4-1
j_gene: TRBJ2-3
d_gene: -
len: 16
abundance: medium-sized
CDR3nt: TGCGCCAGCAGCCAAGAATTCCCGGGACGCCTCAATACGCAGTATTTT
CDR3aa: CASSQEFPGRLNTQYF

v_gene: TRBV6-2/TRBV6-3
j_gene: TRBJ2-1
d_gene: TRBD1
len: 15
abundance: few
CDR3nt: TGTGCCAGCAGTGCGGACAGGGTCCCCTACAATGAGCAGTTCTTC
CDR3aa: CASSADRVPYNEQFF

v_gene: TRBV27
j_gene: TRBJ2-7
d_gene: -
len: 13
abundance: many
CDR3nt: TGTGCCAGCGGTAGGGGTAGCGGTTACGAGCAGTACTTC
CDR3aa: CASGRGSGYEQYF